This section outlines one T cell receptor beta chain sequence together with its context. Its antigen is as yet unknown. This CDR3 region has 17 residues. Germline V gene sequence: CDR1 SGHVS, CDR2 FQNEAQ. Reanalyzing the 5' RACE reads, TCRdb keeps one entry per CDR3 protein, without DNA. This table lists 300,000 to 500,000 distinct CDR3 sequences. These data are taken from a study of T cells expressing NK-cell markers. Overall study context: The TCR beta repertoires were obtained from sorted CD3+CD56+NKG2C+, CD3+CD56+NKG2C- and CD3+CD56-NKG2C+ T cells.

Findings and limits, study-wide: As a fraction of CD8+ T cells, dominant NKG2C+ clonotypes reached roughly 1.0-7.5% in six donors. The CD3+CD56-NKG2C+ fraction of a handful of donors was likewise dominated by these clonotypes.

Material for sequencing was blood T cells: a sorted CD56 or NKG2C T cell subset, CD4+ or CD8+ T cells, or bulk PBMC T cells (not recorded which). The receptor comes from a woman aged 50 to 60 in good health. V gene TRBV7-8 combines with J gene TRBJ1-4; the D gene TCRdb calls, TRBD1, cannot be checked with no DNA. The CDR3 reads CASSHRRVQSPNEKLFF.